The subject of this entry is one T cell receptor (beta chain). This entry is derived from a study of identical twins. V was trimmed by 8 bases and J by 2 bases, leaving 11 bases between them. Germline V gene data show CDR1 as SGHTA and CDR2 as FQGNSA. This CDR3 has 13 residues. A universal primer site was added by template switching, and unique molecular identifiers were carried by the cDNA. One entry per CDR3 protein results from TCRdb running MiXCR on the 5' RACE reads. Counted here are hundreds of thousands of distinct CDR3 sequences, roughly 20% occurring once; the ten biggest clones make up over 4%. These data also featured in a second study, about T cells expressing NK-cell markers. That paper states: Among eight sequenced donors, seven carried HCMV seropositivity while one was seronegative. Several experiments added an anti-gamma-delta TCR antibody to sort only alpha-beta TCR T cells. Of the CD8+ T cells in six or seven donors, about 1.0-7.0% belonged to dominant NKG2C+ clonotypes.

The specimen was PBMCs. This receptor was obtained from a woman aged 18-29 years in good health. This chain links TRBV7-2 with TRBJ2-3, with D perhaps TRBD2 (6 bases). CDR3 in DNA: TGTGCCAGCGGTAGGGACTTCACAGATACGCAGTATTTT. It yields the protein CASGRDFTDTQYF.